The TCR beta chain described here comes from a study of CD8 T cells in ankylosing spondylitis. In germline, CDR1 is SGHVS, CDR2 FQNEAQ. V gave up 5 bases and J gave up 3 bases; unmatched junction bases: 7. The CDR3 loop spans 15 amino acids. Of note for this clonotype: As yet, its antigen is unknown.

Study results and caveats: Eight highly homologous variants made up a TCR beta motif, and this motif appeared characteristic of ankylosing spondylitis blood.

One entry per CDR3 protein results from TCRdb running MiXCR on the 5' RACE reads. The repertoire holds 220,000 or so distinct CDR3 sequences, approximately 16% seen once, with roughly 43% in the top ten. The chain uses TRBV7-8 and TRBJ2-5; 9 bases match TRBD1. The origin of this receptor is a male donor with ankylosing spondylitis. The sample was blood, either unsorted or a sorted T cell fraction (not recorded which). For the CDR3, the DNA is TGTGCCAGCAGCCTCGGATGGGACAGGGAAGAGACCCAGTACTTC. It is translated as CASSLGWDREETQYF.